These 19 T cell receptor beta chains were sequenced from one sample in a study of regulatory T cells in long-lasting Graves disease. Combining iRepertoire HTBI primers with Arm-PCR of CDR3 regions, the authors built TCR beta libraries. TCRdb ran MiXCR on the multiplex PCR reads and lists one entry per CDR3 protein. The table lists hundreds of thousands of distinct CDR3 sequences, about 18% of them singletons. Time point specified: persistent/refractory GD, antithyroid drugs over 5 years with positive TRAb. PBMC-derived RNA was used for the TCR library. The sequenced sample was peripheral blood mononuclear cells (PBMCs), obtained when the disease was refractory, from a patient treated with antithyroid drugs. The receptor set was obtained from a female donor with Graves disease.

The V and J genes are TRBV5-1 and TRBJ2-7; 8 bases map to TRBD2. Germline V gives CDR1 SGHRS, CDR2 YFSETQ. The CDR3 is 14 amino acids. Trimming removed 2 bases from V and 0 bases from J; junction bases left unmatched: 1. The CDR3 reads CASSLRGGSYEQYF. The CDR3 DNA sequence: TGCGCCAGCAGCTTACGGGGGGGCTCCTACGAGCAGTACTTC.

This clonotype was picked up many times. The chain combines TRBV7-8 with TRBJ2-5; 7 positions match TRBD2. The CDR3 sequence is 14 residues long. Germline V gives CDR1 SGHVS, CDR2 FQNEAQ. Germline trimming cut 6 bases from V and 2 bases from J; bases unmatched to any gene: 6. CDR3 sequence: CASSWSGAQETQYF. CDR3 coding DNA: TGTGCCAGCAGTTGGAGCGGGGCTCAAGAGACCCAGTACTTC.

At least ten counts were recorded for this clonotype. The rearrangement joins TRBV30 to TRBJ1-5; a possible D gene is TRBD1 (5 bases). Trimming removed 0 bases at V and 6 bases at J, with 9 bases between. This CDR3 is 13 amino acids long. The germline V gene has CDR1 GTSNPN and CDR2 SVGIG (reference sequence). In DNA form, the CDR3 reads TGTGCCTGGAGTGTTAGGGGTCTTCAGCCCCAGCATTTT. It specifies CAWSVRGLQPQHF.

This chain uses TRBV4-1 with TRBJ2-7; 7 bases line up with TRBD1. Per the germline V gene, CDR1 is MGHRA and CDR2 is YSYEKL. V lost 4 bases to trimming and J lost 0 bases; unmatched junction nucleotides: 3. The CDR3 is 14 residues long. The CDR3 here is CASSLQGDSYEQYF. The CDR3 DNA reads TGCGCCAGCAGCCTGCAGGGGGACTCCTACGAGCAGTACTTC.

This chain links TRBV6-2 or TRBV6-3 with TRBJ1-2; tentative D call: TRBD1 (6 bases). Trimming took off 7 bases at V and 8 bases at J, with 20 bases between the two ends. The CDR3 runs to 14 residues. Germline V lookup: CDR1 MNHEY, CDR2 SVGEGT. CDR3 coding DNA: TGTGCCAGCACTTGGGGGGGGGGCCGTACGGGCTACACCTTC. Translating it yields CASTWGGGRTGYTF.

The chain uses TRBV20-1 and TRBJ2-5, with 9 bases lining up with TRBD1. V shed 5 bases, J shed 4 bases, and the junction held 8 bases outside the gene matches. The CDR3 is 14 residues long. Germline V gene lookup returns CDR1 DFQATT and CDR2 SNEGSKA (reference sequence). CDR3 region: CSAVRDRERETQYF. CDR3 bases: TGCAGTGCTGTCCGGGACAGGGAAAGAGAGACCCAGTACTTC.

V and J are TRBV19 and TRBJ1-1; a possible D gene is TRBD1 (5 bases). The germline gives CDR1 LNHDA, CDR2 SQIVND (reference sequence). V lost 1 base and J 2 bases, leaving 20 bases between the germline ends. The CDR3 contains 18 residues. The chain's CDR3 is CASSIVWDELDLNTEAFF. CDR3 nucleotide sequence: TGTGCCAGTAGTATAGTATGGGACGAGCTCGACCTAAACACTGAAGCTTTCTTT.

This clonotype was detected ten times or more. Here the CDR3 DNA reads TGTGCCAGCACCTTCGGGACTACCGATGAAAAACTGTTTTTT. It encodes CASTFGTTDEKLFF. The chain has TRBV28 and TRBJ1-4, with TRBD1 as a possible D gene (5 bases). The V gene's germline CDR1 is MDHEN and CDR2 SYDVKM. V dropped 7 bases and J dropped 6 bases, with 15 bases sitting between them. The CDR3 runs 14 residues.

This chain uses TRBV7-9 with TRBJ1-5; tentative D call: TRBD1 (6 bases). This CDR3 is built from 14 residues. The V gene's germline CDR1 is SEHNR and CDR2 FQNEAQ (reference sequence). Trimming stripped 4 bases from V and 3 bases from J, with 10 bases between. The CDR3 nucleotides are TGTGCCAGCAGCTCCTCAGGGGACAATCAGCCCCAGCATTTT. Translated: CASSSSGDNQPQHF.

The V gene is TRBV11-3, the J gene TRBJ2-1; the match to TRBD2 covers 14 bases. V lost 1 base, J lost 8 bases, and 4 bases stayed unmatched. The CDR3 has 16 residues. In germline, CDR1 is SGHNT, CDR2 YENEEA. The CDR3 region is CASSLAGTSGSYEQFF. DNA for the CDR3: TGTGCCAGCAGCTTAGCCGGGACTAGCGGGAGTTATGAGCAGTTCTTC.

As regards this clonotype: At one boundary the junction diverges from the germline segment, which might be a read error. The CDR3 region has the DNA TGTGCCGGCAGGCCGGCGGGGGGAGGGACCCAGTACTTC. Translation: CAGRPAGGGTQYF. This rearrangement joins TRBV28 to TRBJ2-5; 8 nucleotides agree with TRBD2. CDR3 length: 13 residues. The germline V gene encodes CDR1 MDHEN and CDR2 SYDVKM. Together with reference TRBV28 and TRBJ2-5, the CDR3 gives the full variable domain: DVKVTQSSRYLVKRTGEKVFLECVQDMDHENMFWYRQDPGLGLRLIYFSYDVKMKEKGDIPEGYSVSREKKERFSLILESASTNQTSMYLCAGRPAGGGTQYFGPGTRLLVL.

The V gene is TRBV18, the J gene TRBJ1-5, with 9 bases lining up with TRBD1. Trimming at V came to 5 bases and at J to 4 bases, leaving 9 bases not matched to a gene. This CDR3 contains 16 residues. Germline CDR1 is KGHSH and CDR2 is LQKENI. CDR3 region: CASSSGQGKSNQPQHF. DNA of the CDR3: TGTGCCAGCTCATCCGGACAGGGGAAGTCAAATCAGCCCCAGCATTTT. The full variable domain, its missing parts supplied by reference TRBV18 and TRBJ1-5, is NAGVMQNPRHLVRRRGQEARLRCSPMKGHSHVYWYRQLPEEGLKFMVYLQKENIIDESGMPKERFSAEFPKEGPSILRIQQVVRGDSAAYFCASSSGQGKSNQPQHFGDGTRLSIL.

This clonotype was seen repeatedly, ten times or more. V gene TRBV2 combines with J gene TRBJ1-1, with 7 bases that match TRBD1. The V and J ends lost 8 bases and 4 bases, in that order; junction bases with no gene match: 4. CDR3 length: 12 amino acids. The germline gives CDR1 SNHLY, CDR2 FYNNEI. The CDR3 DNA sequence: TGTGCCAGCGGAGACAGGGTCACTGAAGCTTTCTTT. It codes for CASGDRVTEAFF.

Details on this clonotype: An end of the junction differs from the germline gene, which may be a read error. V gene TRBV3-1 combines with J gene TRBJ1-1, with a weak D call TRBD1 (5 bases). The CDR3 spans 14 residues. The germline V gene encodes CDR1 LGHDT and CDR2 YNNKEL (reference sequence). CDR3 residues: CAGSQRGGGTEAFF. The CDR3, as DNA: TGTGCCGGCAGCCAAAGGGGTGGAGGCACTGAAGCTTTCTTT.

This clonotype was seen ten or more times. In DNA form, the CDR3 reads TGTGCCAGCAGCTTAGGGACTTCACTAGCGGGGTCCCAAGAGACCCAGTACTTC. Protein product: CASSLGTSLAGSQETQYF. V and J are TRBV11-2 and TRBJ2-5, with 10 bases fitting TRBD2. Germline V gives CDR1 SGHAT, CDR2 FQNNGV. This CDR3 region has 18 residues. V was clipped by 1 base and J by 1 base; unmatched bases: 9.

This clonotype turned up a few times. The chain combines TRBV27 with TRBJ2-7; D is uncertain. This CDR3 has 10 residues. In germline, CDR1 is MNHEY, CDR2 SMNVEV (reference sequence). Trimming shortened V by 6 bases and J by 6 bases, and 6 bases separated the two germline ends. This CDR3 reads CASRGIEQYF. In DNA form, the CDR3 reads TGTGCCAGCAGGGGAATCGAGCAGTACTTC.

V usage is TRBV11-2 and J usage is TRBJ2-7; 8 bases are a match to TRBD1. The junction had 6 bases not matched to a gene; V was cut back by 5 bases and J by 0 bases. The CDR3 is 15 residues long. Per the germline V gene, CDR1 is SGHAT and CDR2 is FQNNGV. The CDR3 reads CASSLNRGSSYEQYF. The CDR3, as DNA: TGTGCCAGCAGCCTTAACAGGGGGAGCTCCTACGAGCAGTACTTC. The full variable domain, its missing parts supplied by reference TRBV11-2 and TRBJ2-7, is EAGVAQSPRYKIIEKRQSVAFWCNPISGHATLYWYQQILGQGPKLLIQFQNNGVVDDSQLPKDRFSAERLKGVDSTLKIQPAKLEDSAVYLCASSLNRGSSYEQYFGPGTRLTVT.

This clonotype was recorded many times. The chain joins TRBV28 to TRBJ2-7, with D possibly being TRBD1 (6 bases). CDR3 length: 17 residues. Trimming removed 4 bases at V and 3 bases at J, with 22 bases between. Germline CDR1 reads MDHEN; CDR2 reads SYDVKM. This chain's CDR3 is CASSWNFGARGDYEQYF. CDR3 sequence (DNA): TGTGCCAGCAGTTGGAATTTCGGGGCCAGGGGTGACTACGAGCAGTACTTC.

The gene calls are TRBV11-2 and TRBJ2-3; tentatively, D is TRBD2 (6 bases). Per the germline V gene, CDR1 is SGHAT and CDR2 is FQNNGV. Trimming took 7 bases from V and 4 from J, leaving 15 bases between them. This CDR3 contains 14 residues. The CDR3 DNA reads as TGTGCCAGCACTGGGGGGTGGGGAGCAGATACGCAGTATTTT. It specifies CASTGGWGADTQYF.